This T cell receptor (beta chain) was identified during a study of prognosis after radiotherapy for stage I lung cancer. The study amplified the TCR beta CDR3 region from genomic DNA. This amplification was carried out by two rounds of multiplex PCR. Initially, in first-round PCR, primers specific to each TRBV and TRBJ gene were used. TCRdb re-called the multiplex PCR reads with MiXCR, one entry per CDR3 protein. The table includes 8,500 or so distinct CDR3 sequences, approximately 60% detected once. The V and J ends lost 0 bases and 8 bases, in that order; junction bases with no gene match: 8. Germline CDR1 DFQATT, CDR2 SNEGSKA (reference sequence). The CDR3 loop spans 15 amino acids.

The TCR comes from a donor aged 50 or older with non-small cell lung cancer. Sample: PBMCs, taken before or after stereotactic body radiation therapy (not recorded which). The chain recombines TRBV20-1 with TRBJ2-1; 9 bases line up with TRBD1. The CDR3 sequence: CSARDAVTGGDEQFF. CDR3 nucleotide sequence: TGCAGTGCTAGAGATGCGGTGACAGGGGGAGATGAGCAGTTCTTC.